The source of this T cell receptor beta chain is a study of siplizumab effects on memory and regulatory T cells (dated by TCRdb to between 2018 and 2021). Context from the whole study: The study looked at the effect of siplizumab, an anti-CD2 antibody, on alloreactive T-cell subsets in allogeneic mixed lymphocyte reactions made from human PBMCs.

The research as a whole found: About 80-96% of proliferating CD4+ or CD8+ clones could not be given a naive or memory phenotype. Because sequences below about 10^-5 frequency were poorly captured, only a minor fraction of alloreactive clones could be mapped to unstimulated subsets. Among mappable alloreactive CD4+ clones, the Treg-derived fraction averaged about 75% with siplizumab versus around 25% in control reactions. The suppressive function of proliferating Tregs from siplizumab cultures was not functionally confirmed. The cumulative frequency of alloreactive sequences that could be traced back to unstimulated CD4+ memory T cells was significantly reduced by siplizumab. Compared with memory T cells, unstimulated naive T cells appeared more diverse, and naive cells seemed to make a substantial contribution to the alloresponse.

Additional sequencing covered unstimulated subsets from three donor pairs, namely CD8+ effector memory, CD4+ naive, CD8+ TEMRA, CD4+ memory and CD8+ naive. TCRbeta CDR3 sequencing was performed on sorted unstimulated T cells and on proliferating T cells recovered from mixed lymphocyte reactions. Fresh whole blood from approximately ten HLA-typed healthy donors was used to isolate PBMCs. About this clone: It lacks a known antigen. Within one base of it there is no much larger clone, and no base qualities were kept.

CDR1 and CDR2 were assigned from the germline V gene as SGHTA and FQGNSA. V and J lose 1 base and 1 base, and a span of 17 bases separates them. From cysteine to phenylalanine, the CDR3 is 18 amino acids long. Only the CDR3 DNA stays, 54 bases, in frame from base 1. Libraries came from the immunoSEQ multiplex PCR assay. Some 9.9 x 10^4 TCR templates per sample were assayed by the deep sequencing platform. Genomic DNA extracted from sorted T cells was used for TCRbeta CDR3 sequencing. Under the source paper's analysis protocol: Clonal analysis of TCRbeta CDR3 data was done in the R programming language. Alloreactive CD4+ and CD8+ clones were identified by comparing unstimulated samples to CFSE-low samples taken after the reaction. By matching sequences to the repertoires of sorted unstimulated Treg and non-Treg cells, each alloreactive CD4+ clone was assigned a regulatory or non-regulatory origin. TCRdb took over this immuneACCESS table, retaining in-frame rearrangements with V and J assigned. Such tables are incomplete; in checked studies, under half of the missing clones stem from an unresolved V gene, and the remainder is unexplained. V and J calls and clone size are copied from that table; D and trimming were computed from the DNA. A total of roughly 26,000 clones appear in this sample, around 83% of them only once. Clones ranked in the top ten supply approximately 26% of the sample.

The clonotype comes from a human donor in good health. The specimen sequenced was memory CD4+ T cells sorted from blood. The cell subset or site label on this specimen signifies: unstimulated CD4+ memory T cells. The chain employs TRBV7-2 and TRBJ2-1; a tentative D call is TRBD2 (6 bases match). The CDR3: CASSLGRKTSRSYNEQFF. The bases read TGTGCCAGCAGCTTAGGGAGAAAGACTAGTCGGTCCTACAATGAGCAGTTCTTC. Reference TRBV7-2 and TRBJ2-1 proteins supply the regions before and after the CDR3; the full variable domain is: GAGVSQSPSNKVTEKGKDVELRCDPISGHTALYWYRQSLGQGLEFLIYFQGNSAPDKSGLPSDRFSAERTGGSVSTLTIQRTQQEDSAVYLCASSLGRKTSRSYNEQFFGPGTRLTVL.